This paragraph covers one T cell receptor (beta chain) sequence. A multiplex PCR was run with 60 Vbeta primers and 13 Jbeta primers. The data were produced by immunoSEQ multiplex PCR, yet TCRdb's version contains in-frame clones alone and is incomplete. This sample has approximately 180,000 clones, with 75% to 85% found just once. Germline-derived CDR1 and CDR2 are GTSNPN and SVGIG (reference sequence). V was pared by 3 bases and J by 7 bases, with 9 bases of the junction left unmatched. The CDR3 extends over 15 amino acids. The source of the sample is a study of cytomegalovirus exposure and HLA in healthy donors.

The chain links TRBV30 to TRBJ2-5; 12 nucleotides agree with TRBD2. This TCR was sampled from a woman aged 18 to 35 in good health and CMV-seropositive. The sequenced sample consisted of PBMCs. Written as DNA, the CDR3 is TGTGCCTGGAGATCCAGACTAGCGGGGGAGGGGACCCAGTACTTC. It encodes CAWRSRLAGEGTQYF.